Sequencing of this T cell receptor (beta chain) was carried out in a study of CD8+ T cells in alopecia areata. The overall study: Treated individuals took tofacitinib by mouth, 5 to 10 mg twice daily.

This clone is termed medium-sized. The antigen remains unidentified. Punch biopsies of lesional scalp, plus peripheral blood, were taken from alopecia areata patients. After isolation, RNA underwent reverse transcription to generate cDNA as the sequencing template. TCRdb's copy holds only in-frame clones and misses some; the assay was immunoSEQ multiplex PCR. The data contain more than 9,000 clones, 50% to 60% of them singletons. The CDR3 has 14 residues. Deletions cut 3 bases from V and 6 bases from J, with 12 bases between. CDR1 SGHTA and CDR2 FQGNSA come from the germline V gene. The study, taken as a whole, reports: Lesional scalp displayed greater clonality than normal scalp, most notably in alopecia totalis/universalis. Normal-skin resident alphabeta T cells also appear among scalp sample sequences.

The genes are TRBV7-2 and TRBJ2-1, with D tentatively TRBD2 (7 bases). This sequence was found in a human donor with alopecia areata. Sequenced sample: skin. For the CDR3, the DNA is TGTGCCAGCAGCTTTATAGGGGGGGTCAATGAGCAGTTCTTC. Translating gives CASSFIGGVNEQFF.